Sequencing of this TCR beta chain was carried out in a study of cytomegalovirus exposure and HLA in healthy donors. Study context: Early released data had tens of millions of unique TCRs, all coming from HLA-typed donors. Study-wide points: An analysis was carried out later, and it reportedly showed fewer N-insertions in an Asian-associated ancestry cluster than the roughly 670-donor mean.

A word on this clone: Its specificity is not known.

This PCR relied on a set of 60 Vbeta primers and 13 Jbeta primers. Data came from immunoSEQ multiplex PCR; TCRdb stores just in-frame clones and leaves some out. The sample has roughly 250,000 clones, more than 55% seen once. The germline gives CDR1 KGHSH, CDR2 LQKENI. This CDR3 region has 14 residues. The germline V and J ends were trimmed by 3 bases and 4 bases, with 11 bases remaining between them. The rearrangement links TRBV18 to TRBJ2-3; no firm D call. The sequenced material came from PBMCs. The sequence came from a female donor in good health and CMV-seronegative. DNA of the CDR3: TGTGCCAGCTCACCCCTAGTACCCCCAGATACGCAGTATTTT. As protein: CASSPLVPPDTQYF.